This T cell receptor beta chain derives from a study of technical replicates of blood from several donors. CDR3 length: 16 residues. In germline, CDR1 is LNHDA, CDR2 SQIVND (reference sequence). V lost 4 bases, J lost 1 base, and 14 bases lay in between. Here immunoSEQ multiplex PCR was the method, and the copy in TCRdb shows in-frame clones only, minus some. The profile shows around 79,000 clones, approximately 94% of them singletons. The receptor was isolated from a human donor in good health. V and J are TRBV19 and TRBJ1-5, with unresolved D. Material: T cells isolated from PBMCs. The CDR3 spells CASSTPKLRSNQPQHF. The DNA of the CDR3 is TGTGCCAGTAGTACCCCAAAGTTGAGGAGCAATCAGCCCCAGCATTTT.